This T cell receptor (beta chain) originates from a study of regulatory T cells in long-lasting Graves disease (dated by TCRdb to the early 2020s). With respect to the entire study: In the newly diagnosed Graves' disease group, patients had been taking antithyroid drugs for less than 3 months. A total of some 35 samples underwent TCR sequencing: about 13 from persistent and roughly 20 from newly diagnosed Graves' disease patients. The study was registered as a clinical trial and conducted in China. Persistent Graves' disease patients were compared with newly diagnosed Graves' disease patients by peripheral blood TCR sequencing and RNA sequencing. The research as a whole found: The authors noted that the small sample size was a limitation that may lower accuracy. Persistent patients shared more public clonotypes among themselves (fewer than 3,000) than newly diagnosed patients did (roughly 910). The study examined only peripheral blood because the primary lesion, thyroid tissue, could not be accessed. Persistent Graves' disease patients showed lower TCR Shannon entropy and fewer highly expanded clones than newly diagnosed patients, suggesting clonal expansion. Sequencing and analysis were limited to the TCR beta chain. Preferential use of TRBV28, TRBJ1-2 and TRBJ2-5 was observed in persistent disease, whereas TRBV20-1 and TRBJ2-1 were favored in newly diagnosed disease.

The germline V gene yields SGHNT for CDR1 and YENEEA for CDR2. V is shortened by 5 bases, J by 8 bases, and the region joining them spans 16 bases. The CDR3 spans 15 residues, from the cysteine through the phenylalanine. Of all the DNA, just the CDR3 is kept, 45 bases in frame from base 1. The time point tag for this specimen amounts to: newly diagnosed GD, antithyroid drugs for less than 3 months. RNA was extracted from PBMCs in TRIzol for both TCR sequencing and RNA sequencing. The diagnosis of Graves' disease was made according to American Thyroid Association guidelines. The patients came from an endocrinology department in Xi'an, China. Each patient gave approximately 9.7 milliliters of peripheral blood, collected in an EDTA anticoagulant tube. Ficoll Paque Plus density gradient separation was used to isolate PBMCs, and no additional T cell sorting was done. An Agilent 2100 Bioanalyzer and agarose gel were used to check RNA quality, while a NanoDrop 2000 measured RNA concentration.

The method was multiplex PCR. The instrument was an Illumina HiSeq 4000. iRepertoire HTBI primers and Arm-PCR amplification of CDR3 regions were used to construct TCR beta libraries. Gel purification was performed on PCR products prior to sequencing. For the original study's pipeline: Gene usage analysis of CDR3 amino acid clonotypes used the approximately 62 TRBV and more than 13 TRBJ segments found across samples. COPE and FqMerger were used to merge filtered high-quality paired reads into contigs. BLAST was used to align contigs to the IMGT TRBV, TRBD and TRBJ reference genes, and CDR3 was defined following IMGT. Highly expanded clones were defined as clonotypes with a frequency above 0.1%. Shannon entropy served as the measure of repertoire diversity, while the Gini coefficient captured V-J evenness. Clonotypes shared by more than one individual were considered public. The public reads were quality trimmed at Q25 with fastp and then assembled into clones with MiXCR by TCRdb, keeping productive beta chains. Every entry covers one CDR3 protein and lists the most common genes and DNA from its rows. Clone size and V and J calls follow TCRdb, not the original study. The sample table shows about 470,000 distinct CDR3 sequences, and roughly 17% are seen once. Of the sample, more than 9% is held by the ten largest clones.

In its sample, this clonotype was seen a few times. No antigen is known for it. It has no much larger one-base neighbor in the sample; base qualities were not kept. The data also belong to a second study, concerning T cells in Graves' hyperthyroidism and ophthalmopathy. That second publication adds: A patient counted as having stable Graves' hyperthyroidism if no progression to ophthalmopathy occurred over 18 months of follow-up. Hyperthyroidism patients were newly diagnosed, with disease duration under 2 months, and aged 18 to 65 years. Patients with uncontrolled infections, other autoimmune diseases, pregnancy or lactation were excluded. Diagnoses were based on clinical symptoms, serum thyroxine and TRAb, thyroid ultrasound and orbital computed tomography. The TCR CDR3 was subjected to a first round of RT-PCR using the HTBI primer set and the Qiagen OneStep RT-PCR kit. Most expanded thyroid clonotypes (frequency above 0.001) were also found in blood, which suggests that blood repertoires may mirror thyroid immune responses. In cross-validation, a model built on a 13 V-J signature told ophthalmopathy apart from stable hyperthyroidism with approximately 90% sensitivity and around 81% specificity, and in testing the same model reached 80%/75%. In validation, progression to ophthalmopathy was predicted by the model with 70% to 71% sensitivity and around 75% specificity, a median of approximately 6.5 months before onset. TCR V-J signatures able to tell the groups apart were searched for in a discovery cohort of 90 to 100 patients, of whom roughly 42 had Graves' ophthalmopathy and more than 55 had stable Graves' hyperthyroidism. Prospective prediction of ophthalmopathy was tested in an independent validation cohort of fewer than 20 hyperthyroidism patients and 17 patients who later progressed to ophthalmopathy. The roughly 94 discovery patients were randomly divided into training and test sets at a 7:3 ratio. In about 6 Graves' hyperthyroidism patients, the study also compared T-cell repertoires from thyroid tissue with T-cell repertoires from blood. After blood sampling, hyperthyroidism patients were treated with methimazole at a starting dose of 30 mg daily, and ophthalmopathy patients were treated with high-dose intravenous methylprednisolone. A second multiplex PCR round built the libraries, followed by size selection and purification. Paired-end sequencing of the libraries was performed with 100 bp reads on an Illumina HiSeq2000. SOAPnuke was used to process the raw data, removing reads that contained adapters or uncalled bases, had a mean Phred below 15, or lacked an exact match to the constant primer or identifier. High-quality paired reads were merged using COPE v1.2.5, and each unique nucleotide sequence was defined as a clonotype. MiTCR v1.1 was used to align clonotypes to the IMGT TRBV, TRBD and TRBJ reference segments. The analysis included only V-J combinations with a frequency above 0.0001, which together covered 99.2% of the repertoires. A TCS score was defined as the ratio between F50 (clonal expansion) and ExV (chaos), using BLOSUM62-based TCRdist between CDR3 peptides within each V-J. Welch's t-statistics and random forest reduced some 510 V-J features to 10 to 15, which were used in a naive Bayes classifier (R e1071). Sample size was not statistically predetermined, and investigators were not blinded to group allocation. The paper describes TCR Vbeta CDR3 sequencing of 120 to 150 peripheral blood samples, made up of about 40 ophthalmopathy patients, 70 to 75 hyperthyroidism patients and 17 progressor patients.

The material was peripheral blood mononuclear cells (PBMCs), obtained at new diagnosis, from a patient treated with antithyroid drugs. The sequence derives from a man aged 35 to 55 with Graves disease. Donor details come from another sample of the same person, matched by shared clones. The chain was built from TRBV11-3 and TRBJ1-6, with the D gene call left open. Here the CDR3 is given as CASSRARLNHSPLHF. The DNA sequence follows: TGTGCCAGCAGCCGCGCCAGACTGAATCATTCACCCCTCCACTTT.